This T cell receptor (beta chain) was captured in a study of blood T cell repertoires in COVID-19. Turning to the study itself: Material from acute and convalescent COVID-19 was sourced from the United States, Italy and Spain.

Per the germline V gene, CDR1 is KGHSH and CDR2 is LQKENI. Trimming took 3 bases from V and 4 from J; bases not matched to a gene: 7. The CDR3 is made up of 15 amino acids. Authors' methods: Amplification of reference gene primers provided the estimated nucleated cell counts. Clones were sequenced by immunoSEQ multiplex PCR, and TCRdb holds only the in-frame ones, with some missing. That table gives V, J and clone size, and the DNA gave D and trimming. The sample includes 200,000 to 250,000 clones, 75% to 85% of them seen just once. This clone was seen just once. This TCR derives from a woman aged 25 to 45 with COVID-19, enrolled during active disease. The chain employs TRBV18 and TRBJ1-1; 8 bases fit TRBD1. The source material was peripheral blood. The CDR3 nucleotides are TGTGCCAGCTCACCCCGGGACAGGTCCCCCACTGAAGCTTTCTTT. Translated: CASSPRDRSPTEAFF.